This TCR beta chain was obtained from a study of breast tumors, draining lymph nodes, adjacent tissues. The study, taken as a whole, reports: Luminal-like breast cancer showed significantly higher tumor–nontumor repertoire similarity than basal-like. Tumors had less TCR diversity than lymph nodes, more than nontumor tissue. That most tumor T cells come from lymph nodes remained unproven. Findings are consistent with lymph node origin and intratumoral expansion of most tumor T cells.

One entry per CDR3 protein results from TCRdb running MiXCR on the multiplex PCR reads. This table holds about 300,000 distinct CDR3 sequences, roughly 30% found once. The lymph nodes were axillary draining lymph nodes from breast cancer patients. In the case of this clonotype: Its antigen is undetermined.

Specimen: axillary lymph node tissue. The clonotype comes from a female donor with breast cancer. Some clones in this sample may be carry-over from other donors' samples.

CDR3 sequence: CASSRTSGGTDTQYF. The CDR3 DNA is TGCGCCAGCAGCCGGACTAGCGGGGGGACAGATACGCAGTATTTT. The chain joins TRBV5-1 to TRBJ2-3; 14 positions agree with TRBD2. The CDR3 contains 15 residues. V lost 4 bases and J lost 3; bases outside the gene matches: 1. The germline gives CDR1 SGHRS, CDR2 YFSETQ.